There are a few counts of the clone carrying this T cell receptor (beta chain). As yet, its antigen is unknown. This CDR3 has 13 residues. In germline, CDR1 is MNHNS, CDR2 SASEGT. Deletions cut 3 bases from V and 7 bases from J, with 7 bases between. The assay used was immunoSEQ (version v3.0), run at survey level. Assay: immunoSEQ multiplex PCR; the TCRdb copy retains only in-frame clones and omits some. The profile shows 35,000 to 40,000 clones, approximately 83% of them singletons. These data originate in a study of long-term antiretroviral therapy in people with HIV. Study results and caveats: With ART, diversity went up but was still lower than in transplant donor controls. The study collected blood between about 2004 and 2017, possibly under older ART regimens.

The TCR originated in a man aged 18 to 35 with HIV. This rearrangement joins TRBV6-1 to TRBJ1-6; possible D gene TRBD1, 6 bases. Sequencing used unsorted PBMCs, obtained 2.2 years after starting antiretroviral therapy. CDR3 amino acids: CASSEGANSPLHF. Here the CDR3 DNA reads TGTGCCAGCAGTGAGGGGGCCAATTCACCCCTCCACTTT.